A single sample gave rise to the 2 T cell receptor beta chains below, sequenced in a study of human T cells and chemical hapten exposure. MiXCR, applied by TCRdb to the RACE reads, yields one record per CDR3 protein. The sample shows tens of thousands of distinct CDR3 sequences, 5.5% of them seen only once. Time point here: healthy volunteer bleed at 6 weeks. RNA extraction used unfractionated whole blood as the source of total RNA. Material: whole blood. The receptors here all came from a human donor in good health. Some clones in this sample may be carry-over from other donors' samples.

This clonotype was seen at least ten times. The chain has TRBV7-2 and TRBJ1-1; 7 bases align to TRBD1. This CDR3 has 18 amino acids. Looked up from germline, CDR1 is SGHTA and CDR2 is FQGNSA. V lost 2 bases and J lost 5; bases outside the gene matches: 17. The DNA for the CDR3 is TGTGCCAGCAGCTTAAGGGTTATCTTTATCCCAGGGGGGACTGAAGCTTTCTTT. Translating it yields CASSLRVIFIPGGTEAFF.

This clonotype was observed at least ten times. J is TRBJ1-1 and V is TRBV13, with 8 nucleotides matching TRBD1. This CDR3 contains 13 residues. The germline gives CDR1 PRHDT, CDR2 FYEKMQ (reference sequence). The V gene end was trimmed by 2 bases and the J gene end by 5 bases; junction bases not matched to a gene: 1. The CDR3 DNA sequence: TGTGCCAGCAGCTTAACAGGGGGGACTGAAGCTTTCTTT. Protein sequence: CASSLTGGTEAFF.